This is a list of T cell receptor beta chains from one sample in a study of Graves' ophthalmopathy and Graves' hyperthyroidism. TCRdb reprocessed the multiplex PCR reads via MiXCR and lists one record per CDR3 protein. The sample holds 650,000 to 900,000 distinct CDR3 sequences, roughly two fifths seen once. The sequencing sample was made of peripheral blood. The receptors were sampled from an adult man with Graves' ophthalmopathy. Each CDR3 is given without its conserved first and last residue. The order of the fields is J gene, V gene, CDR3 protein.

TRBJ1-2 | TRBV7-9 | ASSQQGVGYT
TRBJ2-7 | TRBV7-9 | ASSWGLNVPSYEQY
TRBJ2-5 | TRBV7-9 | ASSLGAGAEETQY
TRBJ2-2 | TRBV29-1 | SVVGGQGPGELF
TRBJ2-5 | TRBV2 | ASSGMYQETQY
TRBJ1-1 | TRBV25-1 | ASSDSGGRPAEAF
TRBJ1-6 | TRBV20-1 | SARGSGLGTYSPLH
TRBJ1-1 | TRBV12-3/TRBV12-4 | ASSLWGQGAKNTEAF
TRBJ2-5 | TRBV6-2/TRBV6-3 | ASSPPSVTQY
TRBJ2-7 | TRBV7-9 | ASSQDGTSAYEQY
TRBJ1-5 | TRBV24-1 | ATSGPGQGQPQH
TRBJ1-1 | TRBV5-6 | ASTSPGTGEIEAF
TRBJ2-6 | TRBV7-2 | ASSWGLPGANVLT
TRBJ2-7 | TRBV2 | ASTRTGGEYEQY
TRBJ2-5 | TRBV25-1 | ASTLSGSRETQY
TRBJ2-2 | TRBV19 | ASSRDGYTGELF
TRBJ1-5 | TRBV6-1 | ASSERGNSNQPQH
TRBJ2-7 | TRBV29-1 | SVEEQAGEQY
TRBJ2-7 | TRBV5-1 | ASSRDREPGEQY
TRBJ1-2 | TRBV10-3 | ASSPPEGTVHYGYT
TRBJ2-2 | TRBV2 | ASSGRTSGIRELF
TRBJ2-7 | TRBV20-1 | SARQRSHHEQY
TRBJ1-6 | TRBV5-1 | ASSQGGLGNSPLH
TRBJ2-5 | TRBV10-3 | ASAVPGLRETQY
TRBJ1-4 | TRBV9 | ASSPGGEKLF
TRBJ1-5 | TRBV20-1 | SARRQGAGQPQH
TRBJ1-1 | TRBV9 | ASSVAPRQGDTEAF
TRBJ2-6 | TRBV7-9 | ASSGVTGGEA
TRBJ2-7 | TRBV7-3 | ASSLSGATSYEQY
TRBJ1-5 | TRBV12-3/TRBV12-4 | ASSTLQGGGNQPQH
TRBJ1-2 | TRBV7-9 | ASSFRTGTADYGYT
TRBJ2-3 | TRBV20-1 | SASQRGEDTQY
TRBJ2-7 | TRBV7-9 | ASSLIREESYEQY
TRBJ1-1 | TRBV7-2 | ASSRQLRTEAF
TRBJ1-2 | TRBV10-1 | ASSDWVGYGYT
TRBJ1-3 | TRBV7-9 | ASSLGAETNTIY
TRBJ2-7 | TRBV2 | ASSERRGGFEQY
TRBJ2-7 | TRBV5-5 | ASIPTVHSYEQY
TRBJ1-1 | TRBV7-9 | AGGADGTEAF
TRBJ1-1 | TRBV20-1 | SARDQLRGAGAEAF
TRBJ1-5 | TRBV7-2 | ASSLAVGQPQH
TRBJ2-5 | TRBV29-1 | SVVRAGGYETQY
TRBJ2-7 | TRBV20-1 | SAREDRAHEQY
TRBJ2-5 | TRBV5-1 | ASSPSGGLGETQY
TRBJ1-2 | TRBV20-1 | SASYGYT
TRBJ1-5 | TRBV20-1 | SARRGGRGTYNQPQH